This T cell receptor (beta chain) comes out of a study of glioma-infiltrating T cells after dendritic cell vaccination. Whole-study context: The vaccine used monocyte-derived dendritic cells pulsed overnight with autologous tumor lysate. Notes on the study in general: The cohort had few patients with full blood and tumor sets. Estimated pretreatment TIL content predicted outcome after dendritic cell vaccination.

This clone was detected only once. No antigen is known for it. The V end lost 5 bases, the J end lost 8 bases, and 13 bases lay between the germline ends. This CDR3 comprises 13 residues. Looked up from germline, CDR1 is LNHDA and CDR2 is SQIVND (reference sequence). Sequenced by immunoSEQ multiplex PCR; TCRdb stores in-frame clones only, minus some. The sample includes about 73,000 clones, around 80% of them seen just once. The chain carries TRBV19 and TRBJ2-1, with a tentative D call TRBD2 (6 bases). The source was blood, collected before dendritic cell vaccination. The receptor comes from a human donor with glioblastoma. CDR3 amino acids: CASSVSREDEQFF. In nucleotides, the CDR3 is TGTGCCAGTAGTGTAAGCAGGGAGGATGAGCAGTTCTTC.